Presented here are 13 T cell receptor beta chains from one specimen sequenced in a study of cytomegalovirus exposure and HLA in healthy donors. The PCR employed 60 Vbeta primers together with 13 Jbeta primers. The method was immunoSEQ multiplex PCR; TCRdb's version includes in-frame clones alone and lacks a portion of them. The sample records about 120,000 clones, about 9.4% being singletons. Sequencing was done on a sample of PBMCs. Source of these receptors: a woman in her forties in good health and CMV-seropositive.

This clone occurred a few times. CDR3 bases: TGTGCCAGTAGTATTTCTAATGGAGGGAGATTGCCCCAGCATTTT. Translation: CASSISNGGRLPQHF. The chain has TRBV19 and TRBJ1-5; D uncertain. V was trimmed by 3 bases and J by 9 bases, leaving 18 bases between them. The germline V gene has CDR1 LNHDA and CDR2 SQIVND (reference sequence). The CDR3 is 15 amino acids.

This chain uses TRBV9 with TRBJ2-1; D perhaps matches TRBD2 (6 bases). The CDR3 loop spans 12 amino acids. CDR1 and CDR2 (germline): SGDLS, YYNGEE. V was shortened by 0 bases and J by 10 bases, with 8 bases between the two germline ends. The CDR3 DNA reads TGTGCCAGCAGCGTAGAGGCGGGGGAGCAGTTCTTC. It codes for CASSVEAGEQFF.

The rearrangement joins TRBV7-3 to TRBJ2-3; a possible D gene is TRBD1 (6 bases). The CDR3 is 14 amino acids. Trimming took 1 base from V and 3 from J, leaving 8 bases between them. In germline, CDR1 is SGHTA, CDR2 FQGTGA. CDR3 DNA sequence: TGTGCCAGCAGCTTAATAGGGGGTACAGATACGCAGTATTTT. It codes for CASSLIGGTDTQYF.

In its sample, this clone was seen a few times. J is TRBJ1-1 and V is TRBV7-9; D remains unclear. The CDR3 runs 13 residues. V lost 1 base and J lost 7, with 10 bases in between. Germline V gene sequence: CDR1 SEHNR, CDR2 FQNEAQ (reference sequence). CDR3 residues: CASSLGGSDEAFF. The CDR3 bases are TGTGCCAGCAGCTTAGGAGGCAGCGATGAAGCTTTCTTT.

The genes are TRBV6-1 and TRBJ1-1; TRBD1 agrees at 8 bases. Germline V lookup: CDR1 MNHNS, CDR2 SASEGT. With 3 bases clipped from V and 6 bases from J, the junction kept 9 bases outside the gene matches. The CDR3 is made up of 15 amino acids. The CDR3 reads CASSDPGQVRPEAFF. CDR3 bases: TGTGCCAGCAGTGACCCGGGACAGGTACGTCCTGAAGCTTTCTTT.

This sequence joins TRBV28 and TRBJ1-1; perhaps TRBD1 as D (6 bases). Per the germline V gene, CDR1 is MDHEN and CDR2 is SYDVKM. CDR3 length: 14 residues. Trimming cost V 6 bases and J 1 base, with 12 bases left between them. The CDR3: CASSEGVPNTEAFF. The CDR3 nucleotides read TGTGCCAGCAGCGAGGGGGTCCCGAACACTGAAGCTTTCTTT.

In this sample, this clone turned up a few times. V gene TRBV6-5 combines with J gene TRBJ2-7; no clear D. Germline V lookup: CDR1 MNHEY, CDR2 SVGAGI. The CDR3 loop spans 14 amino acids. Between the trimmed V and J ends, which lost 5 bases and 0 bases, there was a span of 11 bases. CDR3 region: CASSPLRSSYEQYF. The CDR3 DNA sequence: TGTGCCAGCAGTCCATTACGGAGCTCCTACGAGCAGTACTTC.

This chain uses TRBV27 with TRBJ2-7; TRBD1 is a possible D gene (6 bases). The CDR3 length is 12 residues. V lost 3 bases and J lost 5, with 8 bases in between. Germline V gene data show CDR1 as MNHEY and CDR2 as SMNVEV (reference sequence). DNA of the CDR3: TGTGCCAGCAGTTTGGCAGGGGACGAGCAGTACTTC. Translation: CASSLAGDEQYF.

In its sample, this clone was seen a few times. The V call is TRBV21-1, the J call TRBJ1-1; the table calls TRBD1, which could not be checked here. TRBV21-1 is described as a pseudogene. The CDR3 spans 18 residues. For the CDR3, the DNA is TGTGCCAGCAGCAAAGTAAGCCAGGGAACCTTCGGCCTCACTGAAGCTTTCTTT. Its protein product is CASSKVSQGTFGLTEAFF.

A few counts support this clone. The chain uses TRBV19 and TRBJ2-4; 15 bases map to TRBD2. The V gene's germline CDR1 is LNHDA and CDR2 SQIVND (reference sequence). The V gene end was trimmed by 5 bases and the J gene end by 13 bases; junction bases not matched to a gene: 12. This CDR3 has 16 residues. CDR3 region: CASSSGTSGGPLAQYF. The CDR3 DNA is TGTGCCAGTAGTTCAGGGACTAGCGGGGGGCCCCTTGCACAGTACTTC.

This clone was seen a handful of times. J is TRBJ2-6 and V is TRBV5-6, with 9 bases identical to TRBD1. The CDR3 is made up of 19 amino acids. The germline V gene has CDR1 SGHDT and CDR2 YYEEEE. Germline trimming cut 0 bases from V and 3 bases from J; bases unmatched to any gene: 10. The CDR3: CASSLGAPGQGGGANVLTF. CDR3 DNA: TGTGCCAGCAGCTTGGGAGCCCCGGGACAGGGAGGTGGGGCCAACGTCCTGACTTTC.

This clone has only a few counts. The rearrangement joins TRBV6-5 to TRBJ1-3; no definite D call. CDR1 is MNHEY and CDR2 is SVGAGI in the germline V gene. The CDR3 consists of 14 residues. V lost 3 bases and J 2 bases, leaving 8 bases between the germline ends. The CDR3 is CASSYRFAGNTIYF. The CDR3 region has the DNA TGTGCCAGCAGTTATCGGTTCGCTGGAAACACCATATATTTT.

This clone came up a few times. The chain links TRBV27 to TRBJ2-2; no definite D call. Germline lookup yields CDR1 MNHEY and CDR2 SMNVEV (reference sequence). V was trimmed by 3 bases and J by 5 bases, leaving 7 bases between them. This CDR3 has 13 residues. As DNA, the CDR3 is TGTGCCAGCAGTTTGGTAGAGACCGGGGAGCTGTTTTTT. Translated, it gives CASSLVETGELFF.